The clone carrying this T cell receptor beta chain was found once. CDR3 length: 15 amino acids. Germline lookup yields CDR1 SGHNT and CDR2 YYREEE (reference sequence). V shed 4 bases, J shed 2 bases, and the junction held 5 bases outside the gene matches. PCR involved 60 Vbeta and 13 Jbeta primers. TCRdb keeps only in-frame clones here, not all; method: immunoSEQ multiplex PCR. Among 170,000 or so clones, under 85% were seen once, and the ten largest hold 1.5% to 2%. This sample is drawn from a study of cytomegalovirus exposure and HLA in healthy donors. The wider study: Among several hundred genotyped donors, around 80% fell in the Caucasian-associated ancestry cluster.

The V and J genes are TRBV5-4 and TRBJ2-3; 9 bases fit TRBD1. Input material: PBMCs. The TCR sequence derives from a woman aged 25 to 39 in good health and CMV-seronegative. The CDR3 DNA sequence: TGTGCCAGCAGCCCCGGACAGGGGAACACAGATACGCAGTATTTT. Amino acids: CASSPGQGNTDTQYF.